This TCR beta chain was recovered during a study of T cell responses to AZD1222 COVID-19 vaccine. TCRdb keeps only in-frame clones here, not all; method: immunoSEQ multiplex PCR. The sample records about 100,000 clones, about 87% being singletons. This receptor was obtained from an adult in good health. This specimen was peripheral blood, taken on day 0 of AZD1222 vaccination.

The DNA of the CDR3 is TGTGCCAGCAGCCGCGCCGAAAGCAATCAGCCCCAGCATTTT. Translated, it gives CASSRAESNQPQHF. The chain recombines TRBV7-9 with TRBJ1-5; no clear D gene. This CDR3 spans 14 amino acids. CDR1 and CDR2 from the germline V gene are SEHNR and FQNEAQ (reference sequence). V was clipped by 5 bases and J by 1 base, with 9 bases between them.